One TCR beta chain is described in this entry. Its target is not known. Libraries were prepared by immunoSEQ multiplex PCR; TCRdb keeps only in-frame clonotypes and omits some of them. The data show some 130,000 clones, with around 90% seen just once and roughly 1.5% held by the top ten. Germline CDR1 reads MNHEY; CDR2 reads SVGAGI. Trimming removed 4 bases from V and 5 bases from J; junction bases left unmatched: 6. The CDR3 has 14 residues. These data originate in a study of T cell responses to AZD1222 COVID-19 vaccine. General study results and limits: With dominance at 160-218 and 743-854, vaccine-associated CD4 TCRs spanned spike.

The TCR was taken from an adult in good health. The sequenced sample was peripheral blood, obtained on day 0 of AZD1222 vaccination. V gene TRBV6-5 combines with J gene TRBJ2-7; 9 positions agree with TRBD1. CDR3 residues: CASSWRQGVHEQYF. CDR3 in DNA: TGTGCCAGCAGTTGGCGACAGGGGGTCCACGAGCAGTACTTC.